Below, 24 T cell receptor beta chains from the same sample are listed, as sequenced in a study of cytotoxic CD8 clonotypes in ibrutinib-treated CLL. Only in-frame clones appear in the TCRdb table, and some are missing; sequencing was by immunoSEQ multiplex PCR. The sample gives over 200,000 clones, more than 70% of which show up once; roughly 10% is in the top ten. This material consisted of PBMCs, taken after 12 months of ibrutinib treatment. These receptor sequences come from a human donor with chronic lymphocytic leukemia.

The CDR3 bases are TGCGCCAGCAGCCGCTCGACCGGCTCCTACGAGCAGTACTTC. Residues: CASSRSTGSYEQYF. The chain recombines TRBV5-1 with TRBJ2-7; D is unclear. CDR3 size: 14 residues. Germline CDR1 and CDR2: SGHRS and YFSETQ. Trimming took 4 bases from V and 0 from J, leaving 11 bases between them. The entire variable domain, with the rest obtained from reference TRBV5-1 and TRBJ2-7, is as follows: KAGVTQTPRYLIKTRGQQVTLSCSPISGHRSVSWYQQTPGQGLQFLFEYFSETQRNKGNFPGRFSGRQFSNSRSEMNVSTLELGDSALYLCASSRSTGSYEQYFGPGTRLTVT.

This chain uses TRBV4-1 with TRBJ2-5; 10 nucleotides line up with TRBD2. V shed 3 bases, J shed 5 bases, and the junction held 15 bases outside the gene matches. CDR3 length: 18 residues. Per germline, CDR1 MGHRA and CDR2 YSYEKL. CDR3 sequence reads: CASSQRTSGQLAGETQYF. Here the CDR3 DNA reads TGCGCCAGCAGCCAGAGGACTAGCGGACAACTCGCGGGGGAGACCCAGTACTTC.

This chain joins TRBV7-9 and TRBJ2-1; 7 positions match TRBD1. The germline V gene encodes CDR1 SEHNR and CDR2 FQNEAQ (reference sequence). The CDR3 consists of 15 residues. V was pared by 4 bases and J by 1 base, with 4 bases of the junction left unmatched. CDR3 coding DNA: TGTGCCAGCAGCTCCAACAGGGGATCCTACAATGAGCAGTTCTTC. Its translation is CASSSNRGSYNEQFF. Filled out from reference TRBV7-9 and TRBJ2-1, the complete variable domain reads DTGVSQNPRHKITKRGQNVTFRCDPISEHNRLYWYRQTLGQGPEFLTYFQNEAQLEKSRLLSDRFSAERPKGSFSTLEIQRTEQGDSAMYLCASSSNRGSYNEQFFGPGTRLTVL.

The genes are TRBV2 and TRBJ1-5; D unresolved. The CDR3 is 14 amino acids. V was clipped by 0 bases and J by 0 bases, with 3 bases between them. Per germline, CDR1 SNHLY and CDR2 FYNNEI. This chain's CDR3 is CASSEANSNQPQHF. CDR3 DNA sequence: TGTGCCAGCAGTGAAGCGAATAGCAATCAGCCCCAGCATTTT.

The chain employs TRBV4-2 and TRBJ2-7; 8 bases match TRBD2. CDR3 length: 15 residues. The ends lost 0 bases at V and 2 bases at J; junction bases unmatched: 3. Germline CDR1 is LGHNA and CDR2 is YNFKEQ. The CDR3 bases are TGTGCCAGCAGCCAAGAGGGACTAGTCGCCTACGAGCAGTACTTC. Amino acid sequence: CASSQEGLVAYEQYF.

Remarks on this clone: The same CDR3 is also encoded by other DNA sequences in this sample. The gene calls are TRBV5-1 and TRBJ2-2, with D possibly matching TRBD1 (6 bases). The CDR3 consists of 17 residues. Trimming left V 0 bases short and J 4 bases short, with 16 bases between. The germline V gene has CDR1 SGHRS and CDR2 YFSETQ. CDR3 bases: TGCGCCAGCAGCTTGGCCTTCGGCAGGGGTATCACCGGGGAGCTGTTTTTT. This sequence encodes CASSLAFGRGITGELFF.

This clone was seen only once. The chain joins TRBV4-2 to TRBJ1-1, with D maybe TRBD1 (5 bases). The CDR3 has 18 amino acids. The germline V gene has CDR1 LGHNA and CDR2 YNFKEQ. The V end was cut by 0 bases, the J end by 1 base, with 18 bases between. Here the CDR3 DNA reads TGTGCCAGCAGCCAAGAAATAAGGACACGCCGGGGGAACACTGAAGCTTTCTTT. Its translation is CASSQEIRTRRGNTEAFF.

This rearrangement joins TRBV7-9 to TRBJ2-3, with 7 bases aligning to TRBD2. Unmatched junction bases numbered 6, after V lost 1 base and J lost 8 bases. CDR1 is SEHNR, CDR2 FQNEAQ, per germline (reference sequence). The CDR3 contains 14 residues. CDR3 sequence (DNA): TGTGCCAGCAGCTTAGGTGGGGAGGGCGGTACGCAGTATTTT. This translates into CASSLGGEGGTQYF.

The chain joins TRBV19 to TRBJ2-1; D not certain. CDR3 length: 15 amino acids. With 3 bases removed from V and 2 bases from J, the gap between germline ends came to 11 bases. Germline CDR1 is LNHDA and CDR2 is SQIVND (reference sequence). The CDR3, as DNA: TGTGCCAGTAGTATGGTTGTGGGCCCCTACAATGAGCAGTTCTTC. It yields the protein CASSMVVGPYNEQFF.

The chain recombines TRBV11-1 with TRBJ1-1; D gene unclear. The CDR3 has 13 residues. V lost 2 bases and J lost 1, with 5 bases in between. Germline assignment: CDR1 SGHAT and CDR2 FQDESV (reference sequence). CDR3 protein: CASSLSENTEAFF. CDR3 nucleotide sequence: TGTGCCAGCAGCTTATCAGAGAACACTGAAGCTTTCTTT.

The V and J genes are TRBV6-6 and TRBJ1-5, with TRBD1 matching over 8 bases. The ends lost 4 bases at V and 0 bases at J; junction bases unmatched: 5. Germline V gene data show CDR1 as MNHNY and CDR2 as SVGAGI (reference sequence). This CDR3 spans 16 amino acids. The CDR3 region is CASSSDRGASNQPQHF. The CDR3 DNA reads TGTGCCAGCAGTTCCGACAGGGGTGCTAGCAATCAGCCCCAGCATTTT.

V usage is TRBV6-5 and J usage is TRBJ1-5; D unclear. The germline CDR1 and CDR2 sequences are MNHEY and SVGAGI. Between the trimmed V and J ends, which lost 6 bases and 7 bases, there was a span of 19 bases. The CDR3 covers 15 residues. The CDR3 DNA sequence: TGTGCCAGCAGCCCTACGGGGAGCCTCGGGCAGCCCCAGCATTTT. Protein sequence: CASSPTGSLGQPQHF.

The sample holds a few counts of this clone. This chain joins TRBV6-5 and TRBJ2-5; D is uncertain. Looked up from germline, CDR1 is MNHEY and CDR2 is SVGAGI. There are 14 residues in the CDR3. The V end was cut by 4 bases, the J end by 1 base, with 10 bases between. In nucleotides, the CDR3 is TGTGCCAGCAGTTTAAGGGCAGCCCAAGAGACCCAGTACTTC. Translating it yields CASSLRAAQETQYF.

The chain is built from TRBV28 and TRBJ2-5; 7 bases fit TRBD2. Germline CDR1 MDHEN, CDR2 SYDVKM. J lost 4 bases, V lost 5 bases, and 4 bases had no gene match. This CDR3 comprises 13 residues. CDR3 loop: CASSPSGGETQYF. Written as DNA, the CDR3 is TGTGCCAGCAGTCCGTCGGGGGGAGAGACCCAGTACTTC.

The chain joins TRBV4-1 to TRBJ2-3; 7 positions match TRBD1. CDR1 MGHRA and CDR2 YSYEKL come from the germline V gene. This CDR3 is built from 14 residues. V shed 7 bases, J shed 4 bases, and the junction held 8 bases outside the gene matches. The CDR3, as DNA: TGCGCCAGCACTCCAAGGACAGGATCAGATACGCAGTATTTT. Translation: CASTPRTGSDTQYF.

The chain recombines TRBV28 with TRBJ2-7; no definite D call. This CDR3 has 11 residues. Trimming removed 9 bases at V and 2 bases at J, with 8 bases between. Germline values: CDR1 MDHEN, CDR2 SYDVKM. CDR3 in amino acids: CASRGPYEQYF. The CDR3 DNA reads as TGTGCCAGTCGCGGTCCCTACGAGCAGTACTTC.

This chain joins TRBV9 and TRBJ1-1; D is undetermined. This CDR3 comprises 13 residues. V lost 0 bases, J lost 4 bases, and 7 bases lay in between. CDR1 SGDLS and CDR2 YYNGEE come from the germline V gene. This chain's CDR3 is CASSVGVGTEAFF. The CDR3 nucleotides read TGTGCCAGCAGCGTAGGGGTGGGCACTGAAGCTTTCTTT.

As DNA, the CDR3 is TGCAGCGTTGTGTCCCTCTCTGGAAACACCATATATTTT. Its translation: CSVVSLSGNTIYF. This chain connects TRBV29-1 to TRBJ1-3, with D unclear. Germline assignment: CDR1 SQVTM and CDR2 ANQGSEA. Trimming took off 4 bases at V and 0 bases at J, with 7 bases between the two ends. The CDR3 spans 13 residues.

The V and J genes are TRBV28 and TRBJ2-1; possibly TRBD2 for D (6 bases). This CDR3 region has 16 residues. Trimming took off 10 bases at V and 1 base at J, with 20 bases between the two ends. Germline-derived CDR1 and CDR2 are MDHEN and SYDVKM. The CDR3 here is CAKRQWTGRSYNEQFF. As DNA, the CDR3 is TGTGCCAAGAGACAGTGGACCGGGAGATCCTACAATGAGCAGTTCTTC.

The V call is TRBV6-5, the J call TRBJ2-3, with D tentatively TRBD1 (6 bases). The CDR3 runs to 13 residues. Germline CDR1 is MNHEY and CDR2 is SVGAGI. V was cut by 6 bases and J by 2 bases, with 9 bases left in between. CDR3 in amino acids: CASRGHTTDTQYF. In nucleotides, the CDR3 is TGTGCCAGCAGGGGACACACCACAGATACGCAGTATTTT.

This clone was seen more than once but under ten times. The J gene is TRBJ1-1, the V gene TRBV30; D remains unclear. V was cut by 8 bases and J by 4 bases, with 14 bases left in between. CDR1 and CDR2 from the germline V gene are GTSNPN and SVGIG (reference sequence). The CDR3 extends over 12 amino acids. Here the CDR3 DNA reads TGTGCCAGTAACGAGGGTGGCACTGAAGCTTTCTTT. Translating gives CASNEGGTEAFF. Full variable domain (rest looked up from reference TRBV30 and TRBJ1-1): SQTIHQWPATLVQPVGSPLSLECTVEGTSNPNLYWYRQAAGRGLQLLFYSVGIGQISSEVPQNLSASRPQDRQFILSSKKLLLSDSGFYLCASNEGGTEAFFGQGTRLTVV.

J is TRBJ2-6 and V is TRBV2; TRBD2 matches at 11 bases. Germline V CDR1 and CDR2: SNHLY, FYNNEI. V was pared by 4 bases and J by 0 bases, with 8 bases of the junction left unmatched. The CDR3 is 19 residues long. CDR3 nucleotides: TGTGCCAGCAGTGGTCTAGCGGGAGGTCGAAGCTCTGGGGCCAACGTCCTGACTTTC. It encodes CASSGLAGGRSSGANVLTF. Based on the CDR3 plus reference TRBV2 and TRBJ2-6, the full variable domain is EPEVTQTPSHQVTQMGQEVILRCVPISNHLYFYWYRQILGQKVEFLVSFYNNEISEKSEIFDDQFSVERPDGSNFTLKIRSTKLEDSAMYFCASSGLAGGRSSGANVLTFGAGSRLTVL.

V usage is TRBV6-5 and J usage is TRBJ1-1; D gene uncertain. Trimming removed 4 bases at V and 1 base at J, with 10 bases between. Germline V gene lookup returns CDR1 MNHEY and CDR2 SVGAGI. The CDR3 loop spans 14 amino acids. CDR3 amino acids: CASSSPPRNTEAFF. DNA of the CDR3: TGTGCCAGCAGTTCCCCCCCGAGGAACACTGAAGCTTTCTTT.

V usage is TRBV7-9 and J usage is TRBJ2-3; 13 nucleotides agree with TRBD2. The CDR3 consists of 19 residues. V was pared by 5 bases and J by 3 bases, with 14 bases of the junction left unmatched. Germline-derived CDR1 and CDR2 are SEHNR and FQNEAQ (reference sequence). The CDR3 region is CASSPGRLAGGPRTDTQYF. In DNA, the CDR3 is TGTGCCAGCAGCCCCGGGAGACTAGCGGGGGGCCCAAGGACAGATACGCAGTATTTT.